Given below is one T cell receptor beta chain in context. No antigen is known for it. The CDR3 runs to 15 residues. CDR1 SEHNR and CDR2 FQNEAQ come from the germline V gene (reference sequence). V lost 1 base and J lost 7; bases outside the gene matches: 8. Via MiXCR, TCRdb re-called the 5' RACE reads, giving one row per CDR3 protein. This sample yields approximately 530,000 distinct CDR3 sequences, of which around 22% are seen a single time; approximately 0.48% belongs to the top ten. The sample is drawn from a study of identical twins. Whole-study results and caveats: It was cross-sectional statistical analysis, not following the same donors, that the conclusions relied on.

The same data also contributed to another study, on yellow fever vaccine responses in identical twins.

The V gene is TRBV7-9, the J gene TRBJ1-2; TRBD1 matches at 8 bases. The receptor was derived from a woman between 18 and 29 years old in good health. Sequencing was carried out using CD4+ T cells sorted from blood. CDR3 amino acids: CASSLESSGGSGYTF. The CDR3 DNA follows: TGTGCCAGCAGCTTAGAGAGTTCAGGGGGCTCTGGCTACACCTTC.